Below are 27 T cell receptor beta chains sequenced from a single sample in a study of vaccination and CD4 T cells after COVID-19. Their specific antigens are unknown. Noted treatment: roughly 10-day PBMC culture with coronavirus spike peptide pools or control peptides (ViraFEST assay). The Oncomine TCR Beta short-read assay was applied to DNA of cultured CD4+ T cells. From the PCR reads, TCRdb called clonotypes with MiXCR, one entry per CDR3 protein. The sample yields approximately 12,000 distinct CDR3 sequences, 40% to 45% seen once. The sequenced material came from CD4+ T cells from blood, cultured in vitro. The receptor set was obtained from a human donor who had recovered from COVID-19.

This clonotype was recorded only once. V is TRBV7-6 and J is TRBJ2-3; perhaps TRBD2 as D (5 bases). Between the trimmed V and J ends, which lost 5 bases and 14 bases, there was a span of 11 bases. Germline assignment: CDR1 SGHVS and CDR2 FNYEAQ. The CDR3 has 10 residues. CDR3 protein: CASSPRARYF. Here the CDR3 DNA reads TGTGCCAGCAGCCCGCGGGCGCGGTATTTT.

This clonotype was counted only a few times. The rearrangement links TRBV20-1 to TRBJ2-2; the match to TRBD2 covers 8 bases. V lost 6 bases, J lost 5 bases, and 8 bases stayed unmatched. This CDR3 is built from 14 residues. Germline V lookup: CDR1 DFQATT, CDR2 SNEGSKA (reference sequence). The CDR3 is CSAHSGRGTGELFF. The CDR3 nucleotides are TGCAGTGCCCACAGCGGGAGAGGTACCGGGGAGCTGTTTTTT.

This clonotype was observed once. The gene calls are TRBV5-6 and TRBJ2-2, with D perhaps given as TRBD1 or TRBD2 (5 bases each). Trimming stripped 0 bases from V and 7 bases from J, with 13 bases between. Looked up from germline, CDR1 is SGHDT and CDR2 is YYEEEE. The CDR3 spans 15 residues. CDR3 sequence (DNA): TGTGCCAGCAGCTTGGGGGGGACCCGGATCGGGGAGCTGTTTTTT. This gives the protein CASSLGGTRIGELFF.

This clonotype was recorded a few times. The rearrangement uses TRBV20-1 and TRBJ2-1, with 7 bases identical to TRBD2. The germline V gene encodes CDR1 DFQATT and CDR2 SNEGSKA (reference sequence). J lost 5 bases, V lost 6 bases, and 7 bases had no gene match. This CDR3 region has 13 residues. For the CDR3, the DNA is TGCAGTGCGCGGAGCGGGGCGCACAATGAGCAGTTCTTC. Translated: CSARSGAHNEQFF.

The chain employs TRBV6-1 and TRBJ2-1, with TRBD2 matching over 11 bases. CDR1 and CDR2 (germline): MNHNS, SASEGT. V dropped 6 bases and J dropped 3; count of bases not matched to a gene: 7. The CDR3 contains 16 residues. The CDR3 loop is CASRSGLAAYYNEQFF. The CDR3 region has the DNA TGTGCCAGCAGGTCGGGACTAGCGGCCTACTACAATGAGCAGTTCTTC.

CDR3 sequence reads: CASSSIFQTAYASNYGYTF. CDR3 nucleotides: TGTGCCAGCAGCTCAATCTTCCAGACGGCCTACGCATCTAACTATGGCTACACCTTC. This sequence joins TRBV11-2 and TRBJ1-2; D is ambiguous. CDR1 is SGHAT and CDR2 is FQNNGV in the germline V gene. Trimming took off 4 bases at V and 0 bases at J, with 24 bases between the two ends. The CDR3 loop spans 19 amino acids.

The chain combines TRBV2 with TRBJ2-7, with a possible D match to TRBD1 (6 bases). Germline V gives CDR1 SNHLY, CDR2 FYNNEI. The CDR3 is 13 residues long. Trimming cost V 4 bases and J 7 bases, with 14 bases left between them. DNA of the CDR3: TGTGCCAGCAGTGCACAGGGATTGAGGGAGCAGTACTTC. This sequence encodes CASSAQGLREQYF.

The chain joins TRBV27 to TRBJ2-5, with D tentatively TRBD1 or TRBD2 (5 bases each). The CDR3 totals 15 residues. V was cut by 3 bases and J by 2 bases, with 13 bases left in between. CDR1 and CDR2 (germline): MNHEY, SMNVEV (reference sequence). The CDR3 DNA follows: TGTGCCAGCAGTTTTGCAGGGAGTCTACAAGAGACCCAGTACTTC. Encoded protein: CASSFAGSLQETQYF.

This clonotype appeared a few times. This chain joins TRBV6-1 and TRBJ1-1; D remains ambiguous. CDR3 size: 19 residues. In germline, CDR1 is MNHNS, CDR2 SASEGT. The V end lost 7 bases, the J end lost 2 bases, and 29 bases lay between the germline ends. The CDR3 sequence is CASKKTPGYERAPNTEAFF. CDR3 nucleotide sequence: TGTGCCAGCAAGAAGACCCCGGGATACGAAAGGGCCCCAAACACTGAAGCTTTCTTT.

This clonotype was found a few times. The chain carries TRBV24-1 and TRBJ2-1; a possible D gene is TRBD2 (5 bases). V lost 9 bases, J lost 9 bases, and 11 bases lay in between. The CDR3 spans 11 residues. CDR1 KGHDR and CDR2 SFDVKD come from the germline V gene. CDR3 region: CATQLRGEQFF. In DNA form, the CDR3 reads TGTGCCACCCAACTCCGGGGTGAGCAGTTCTTC.

The chain is built from TRBV11-2 and TRBJ2-7, with TRBD2 identical over 15 bases. Germline V gene lookup returns CDR1 SGHAT and CDR2 FQNNGV. The CDR3 runs to 18 residues. The trim removed 5 bases at V and 0 bases at J, leaving 8 bases unmatched. CDR3 protein: CASSPGLAGGRGSYEQYF. The DNA for the CDR3 is TGTGCCAGCAGCCCGGGACTAGCGGGGGGCCGGGGCTCCTACGAGCAGTACTTC.

The J gene is TRBJ1-6, the V gene TRBV20-1, with D hard to call. Trimming pared 3 bases from V and 2 bases from J, leaving 11 bases between. The CDR3 totals 15 residues. The V gene's germline CDR1 is DFQATT and CDR2 SNEGSKA (reference sequence). For the CDR3, the DNA is TGCAGTGCTAGGGACGGGTTCCCCTATAATTCACCCCTCCACTTT. Translated: CSARDGFPYNSPLHF.

This clonotype was picked up a small number of times. The J gene is TRBJ1-2, the V gene TRBV6-5; TRBD1 matches at 8 bases. CDR3 length: 13 amino acids. The germline V gene encodes CDR1 MNHEY and CDR2 SVGAGI. The J segment lost 6 bases and the V segment lost 2 bases, leaving 2 bases of the junction unmatched. The CDR3 protein is CASSYLRGHGYTF. The CDR3 DNA reads as TGTGCCAGCAGTTACCTCAGGGGGCATGGCTACACCTTC.

J is TRBJ2-7 and V is TRBV2, with D maybe TRBD1 (6 bases). Germline V gene data show CDR1 as SNHLY and CDR2 as FYNNEI. CDR3 length: 15 residues. Trimming took 6 bases from V and 0 from J, leaving 15 bases between them. The CDR3, as DNA: TGTGCCAGCAGAAAAGACAGGACGAGCTCCTACGAGCAGTACTTC. Protein sequence: CASRKDRTSSYEQYF.

The gene calls are TRBV2 and TRBJ2-5; no definite D call. The CDR3 has 11 residues. The V end was cut by 6 bases, the J end by 1 base, with 3 bases between. The germline gives CDR1 SNHLY, CDR2 FYNNEI. CDR3 in DNA: TGTGCCAGCAGAAGCCAAGAGACCCAGTACTTC. Translation: CASRSQETQYF.

The chain joins TRBV10-3 to TRBJ2-3; D is unresolved. Trimming pared 6 bases from V and 2 bases from J, leaving 6 bases between. The CDR3 has 12 amino acids. Germline V lookup: CDR1 ENHRY, CDR2 SYGVKD. The CDR3 is CAISEITDTQYF. The CDR3 DNA reads as TGTGCCATCAGCGAGATCACAGATACGCAGTATTTT.

This chain links TRBV12-3 or TRBV12-4 with TRBJ2-5; TRBD1 matches at 7 bases. Trimming at V came to 6 bases and at J to 4 bases, leaving 14 bases not matched to a gene. The CDR3 has 16 amino acids. The CDR3 coding sequence is TGTGCCAGCAGCCGCGCACAGGGGATCATGGGAGAGACCCAGTACTTC. It yields the protein CASSRAQGIMGETQYF.

The rearrangement uses TRBV21-1 and TRBJ2-5; the table's TRBD2 call for D was not verified on the DNA. TRBV21-1 is annotated as a pseudogene. The CDR3 sequence is 17 residues long. As DNA, the CDR3 is TGTGCCAGCAGCAAAGATGGAGGGACGGGAGGGTTGGAGACCCAGTACTTC. Encoded protein: CASSKDGGTGGLETQYF.

The rearrangement uses TRBV6-1 and TRBJ1-5, with D perhaps TRBD1 (5 bases). Germline lookup yields CDR1 MNHNS and CDR2 SASEGT. This CDR3 has 15 residues. Trimming removed 2 bases from V and 8 bases from J, with 16 bases in between. CDR3 loop: CASSEMGQGREPQHF. Written as DNA, the CDR3 is TGTGCCAGCAGTGAAATGGGGCAGGGTCGAGAGCCCCAGCATTTT.

This chain uses TRBV7-9 with TRBJ2-4; possible D gene TRBD1, 5 bases. Trimming stripped 5 bases from V and 0 bases from J, with 11 bases between. CDR1 SEHNR and CDR2 FQNEAQ come from the germline V gene (reference sequence). The CDR3 has 15 amino acids. The CDR3 region has the DNA TGTGCCAGCAGCGGCGACAGCCTAGCCAAAAACATTCAGTACTTC. The encoded protein is CASSGDSLAKNIQYF.

V and J are TRBV27 and TRBJ2-7, with 10 nucleotides matching TRBD1. V gave up 5 bases and J gave up 3 bases; unmatched junction bases: 7. Germline lookup yields CDR1 MNHEY and CDR2 SMNVEV (reference sequence). The CDR3 is 15 residues long. The CDR3 DNA follows: TGTGCCAGCAGTATCTCGGGACAGGGGAACTACGAGCAGTACTTC. Protein sequence: CASSISGQGNYEQYF.

The J gene is TRBJ2-2, the V gene TRBV5-4; perhaps TRBD1 as D (5 bases). Trimming shortened V by 5 bases and J by 5 bases, and 16 bases separated the two germline ends. Germline loops: CDR1 SGHNT, CDR2 YYREEE (reference sequence). The CDR3 extends over 15 amino acids. The CDR3: CASSLDRHPTGELFF. The CDR3 DNA sequence: TGTGCCAGCAGTCTCGACAGACACCCAACCGGGGAGCTGTTTTTT.

The chain employs TRBV11-2 and TRBJ2-5; D unresolved. This CDR3 has 13 residues. Deletions cut 1 base from V and 2 bases from J, with 5 bases between. CDR1 SGHAT and CDR2 FQNNGV come from the germline V gene. CDR3 DNA: TGTGCCAGCAGCTTAGTCCGGCAAGAGACCCAGTACTTC. Its translation is CASSLVRQETQYF.

The chain is built from TRBV29-1 and TRBJ2-5; 10 nucleotides line up with TRBD1. J gave up 5 bases and V 7 bases, and 7 bases lay outside the gene matches. The CDR3 has 13 residues. Germline loops: CDR1 SQVTM, CDR2 ANQGSEA. CDR3 sequence (DNA): TGCAGCGCCGACAGGGGGCGGGGGGAGACCCAGTACTTC. The encoded protein is CSADRGRGETQYF.

This clonotype turned up a few times. The chain couples TRBV19 to TRBJ1-2; D is ambiguous. CDR3 size: 12 residues. Trimming took 10 bases from V and 4 from J, leaving 13 bases between them. Germline loops: CDR1 LNHDA, CDR2 SQIVND (reference sequence). DNA for the CDR3: TGTGCCACCTCCCCAGGACTCTATGGCTACACCTTC. It codes for CATSPGLYGYTF.

The CDR3 reads CSSWREGHEQYF. In DNA form, the CDR3 reads TGCAGTTCGTGGCGGGAGGGCCACGAGCAGTACTTC. The chain employs TRBV20-1 and TRBJ2-7; 9 nucleotides agree with TRBD2. V was pared by 8 bases and J by 5 bases, with 7 bases of the junction left unmatched. CDR1 and CDR2 from the germline V gene are DFQATT and SNEGSKA (reference sequence). The CDR3 extends over 12 amino acids.

Only a few counts were recorded for this clonotype. The CDR3 reads CSASLHSSYNEQFF. The CDR3 nucleotides are TGCAGTGCTAGTCTGCATTCGTCCTACAATGAGCAGTTCTTC. The chain links TRBV20-1 to TRBJ2-1, with unresolved D. The V end was cut by 3 bases, the J end by 1 base, with 10 bases between. The CDR3 covers 14 residues. CDR1 is DFQATT, CDR2 SNEGSKA, per germline (reference sequence).